This T cell receptor (beta chain) was sequenced for a study of T cells after yellow fever vaccination. Study summary: Fractions with few cells were prepared using SMART-Seq v4 Ultra Low Input. Study results and limitations: The secondary response was weaker, and its peak arrived faster, on day 5 versus 15. High-abundance clonotypes from the bulk population could contaminate FACS-sorted repertoires.

The CDR3 loop spans 15 amino acids. Germline loops: CDR1 SGHVS, CDR2 FQNEAQ. V was clipped by 5 bases and J by 8 bases; unmatched bases: 11. This clonotype was found a few times. Its antigen is as yet unknown. Template switching with 5'RACE generated the TCR cDNA and added a universal primer site and UMIs. Each CDR3 protein gets one entry after TCRdb re-called the 5' RACE reads with MiXCR. The table shows 300,000 to 350,000 distinct CDR3 sequences, with around 4.3% occurring only once. The origin of this receptor is a man younger than 30 who received the YFV17D yellow fever vaccine. The specimen comprised PBMCs, sampled 15 days after the yellow fever booster vaccination. This chain connects TRBV7-8 to TRBJ1-2; 10 bases are shared with TRBD1. The CDR3 sequence: CASSHDRGQFDGYTF. In nucleotides, the CDR3 is TGTGCCAGCAGCCACGACAGGGGGCAGTTTGACGGCTACACCTTC.